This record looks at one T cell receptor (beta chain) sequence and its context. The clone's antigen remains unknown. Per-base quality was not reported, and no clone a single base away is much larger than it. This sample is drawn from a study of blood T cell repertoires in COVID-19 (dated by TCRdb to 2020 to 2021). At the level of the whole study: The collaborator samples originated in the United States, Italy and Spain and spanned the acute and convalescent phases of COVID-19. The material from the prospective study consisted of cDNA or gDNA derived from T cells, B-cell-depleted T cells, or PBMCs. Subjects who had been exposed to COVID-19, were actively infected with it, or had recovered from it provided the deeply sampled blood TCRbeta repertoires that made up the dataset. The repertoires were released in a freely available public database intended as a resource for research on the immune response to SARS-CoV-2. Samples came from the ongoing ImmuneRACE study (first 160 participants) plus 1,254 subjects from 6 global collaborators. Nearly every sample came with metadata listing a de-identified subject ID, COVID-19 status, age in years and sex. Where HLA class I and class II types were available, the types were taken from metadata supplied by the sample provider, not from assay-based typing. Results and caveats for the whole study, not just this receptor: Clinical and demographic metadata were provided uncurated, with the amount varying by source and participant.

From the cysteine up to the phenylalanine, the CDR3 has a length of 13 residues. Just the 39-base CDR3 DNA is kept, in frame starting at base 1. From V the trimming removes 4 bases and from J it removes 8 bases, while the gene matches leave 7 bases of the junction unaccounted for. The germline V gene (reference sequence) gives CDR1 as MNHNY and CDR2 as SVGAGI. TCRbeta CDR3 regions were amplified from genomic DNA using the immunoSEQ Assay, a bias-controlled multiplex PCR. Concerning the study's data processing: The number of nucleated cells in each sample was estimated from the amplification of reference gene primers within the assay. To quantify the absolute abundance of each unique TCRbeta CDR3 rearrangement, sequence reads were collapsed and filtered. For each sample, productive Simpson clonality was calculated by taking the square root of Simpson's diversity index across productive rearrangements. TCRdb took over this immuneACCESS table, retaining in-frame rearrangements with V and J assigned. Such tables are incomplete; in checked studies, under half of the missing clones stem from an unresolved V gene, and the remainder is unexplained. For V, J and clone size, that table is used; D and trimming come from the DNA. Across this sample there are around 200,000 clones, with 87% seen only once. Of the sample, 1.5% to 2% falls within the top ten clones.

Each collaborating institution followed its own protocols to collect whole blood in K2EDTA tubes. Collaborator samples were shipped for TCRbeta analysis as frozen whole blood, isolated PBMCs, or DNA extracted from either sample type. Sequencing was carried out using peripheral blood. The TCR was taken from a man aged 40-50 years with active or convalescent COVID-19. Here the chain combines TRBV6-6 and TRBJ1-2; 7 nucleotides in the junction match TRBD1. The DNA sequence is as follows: TGTGCCAGCAGTTCCCCAGACAGGGACGGCTACACCTTC. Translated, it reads CASSSPDRDGYTF.